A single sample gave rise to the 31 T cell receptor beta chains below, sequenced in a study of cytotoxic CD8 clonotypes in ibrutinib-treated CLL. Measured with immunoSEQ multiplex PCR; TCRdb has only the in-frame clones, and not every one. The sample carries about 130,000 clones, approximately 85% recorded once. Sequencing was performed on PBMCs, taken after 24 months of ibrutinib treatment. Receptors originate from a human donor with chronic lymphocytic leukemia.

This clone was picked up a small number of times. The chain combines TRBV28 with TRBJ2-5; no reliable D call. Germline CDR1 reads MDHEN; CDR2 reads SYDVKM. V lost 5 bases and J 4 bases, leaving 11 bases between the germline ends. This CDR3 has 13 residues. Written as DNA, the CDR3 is TGTGCCAGCAGTCGACCTTTGGGAGAGACCCAGTACTTC. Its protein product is CASSRPLGETQYF. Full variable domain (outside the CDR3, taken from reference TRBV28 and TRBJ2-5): DVKVTQSSRYLVKRTGEKVFLECVQDMDHENMFWYRQDPGLGLRLIYFSYDVKMKEKGDIPEGYSVSREKKERFSLILESASTNQTSMYLCASSRPLGETQYFGPGTRLLVL.

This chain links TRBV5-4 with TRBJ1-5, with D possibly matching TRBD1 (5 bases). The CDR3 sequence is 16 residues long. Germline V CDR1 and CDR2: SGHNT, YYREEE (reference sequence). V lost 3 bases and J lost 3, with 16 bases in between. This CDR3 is CASSSGGGTNNQPQHF. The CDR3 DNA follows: TGTGCCAGCAGCTCCGGGGGGGGTACTAACAATCAGCCCCAGCATTTT.

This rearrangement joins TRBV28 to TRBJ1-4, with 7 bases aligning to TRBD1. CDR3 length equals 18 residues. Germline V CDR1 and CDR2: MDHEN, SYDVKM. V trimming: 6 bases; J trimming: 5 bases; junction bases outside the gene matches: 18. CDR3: CASSEFFSDRDYNEKLFF. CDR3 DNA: TGTGCCAGCAGCGAATTTTTTTCCGACAGGGACTACAATGAAAAACTGTTTTTT.

The CDR3 DNA sequence: TGTGCCAGTAGAGGGGGGACTAGGGGAGCCAAAGAGACCCAGTACTTC. It encodes CASRGGTRGAKETQYF. The chain joins TRBV19 to TRBJ2-5, with 8 bases matching TRBD2. Losses at the gene ends were 6 bases for V and 3 bases for J; bases not matched to a gene: 12. The CDR3 spans 16 residues. Germline values: CDR1 LNHDA, CDR2 SQIVND (reference sequence). Filled out from reference TRBV19 and TRBJ2-5, the complete variable domain reads DGGITQSPKYLFRKEGQNVTLSCEQNLNHDAMYWYRQDPGQGLRLIYYSQIVNDFQKGDIAEGYSVSREKKESFPLTVTSAQKNPTAFYLCASRGGTRGAKETQYFGPGTRLLVL.

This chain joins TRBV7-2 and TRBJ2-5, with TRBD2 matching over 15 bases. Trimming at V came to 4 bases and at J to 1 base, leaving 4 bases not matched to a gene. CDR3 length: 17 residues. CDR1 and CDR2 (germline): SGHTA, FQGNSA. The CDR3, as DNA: TGTGCCAGCAGCTCCGGACTAGCGGGAGGGTTCCAAGAGACCCAGTACTTC. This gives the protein CASSSGLAGGFQETQYF. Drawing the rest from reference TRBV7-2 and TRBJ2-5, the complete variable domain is GAGVSQSPSNKVTEKGKDVELRCDPISGHTALYWYRQSLGQGLEFLIYFQGNSAPDKSGLPSDRFSAERTGGSVSTLTIQRTQQEDSAVYLCASSSGLAGGFQETQYFGPGTRLLVL.

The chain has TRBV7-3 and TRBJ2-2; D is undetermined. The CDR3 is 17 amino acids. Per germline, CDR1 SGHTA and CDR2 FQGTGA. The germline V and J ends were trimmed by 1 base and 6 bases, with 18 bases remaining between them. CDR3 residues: CASSLNFGVGLAGELFF. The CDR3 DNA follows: TGTGCCAGCAGCTTAAACTTTGGTGTTGGGCTCGCCGGGGAGCTGTTTTTT.

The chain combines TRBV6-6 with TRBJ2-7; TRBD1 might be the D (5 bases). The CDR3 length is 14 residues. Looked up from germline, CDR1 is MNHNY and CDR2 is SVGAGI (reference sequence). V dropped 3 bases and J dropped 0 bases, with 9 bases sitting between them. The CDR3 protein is CASSYTTASYEQYF. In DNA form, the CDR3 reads TGTGCCAGCAGTTATACGACAGCCTCCTACGAGCAGTACTTC.

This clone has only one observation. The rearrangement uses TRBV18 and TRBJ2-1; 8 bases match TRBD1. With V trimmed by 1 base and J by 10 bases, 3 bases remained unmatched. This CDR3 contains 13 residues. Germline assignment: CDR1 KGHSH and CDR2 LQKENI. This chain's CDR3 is CASSPRQGREQFF. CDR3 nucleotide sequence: TGTGCCAGCTCACCACGACAGGGGAGGGAGCAGTTCTTC.

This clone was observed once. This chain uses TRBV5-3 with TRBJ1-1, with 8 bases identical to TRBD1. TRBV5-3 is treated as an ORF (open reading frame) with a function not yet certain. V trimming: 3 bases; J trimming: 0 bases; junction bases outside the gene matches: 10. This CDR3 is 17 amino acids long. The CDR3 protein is CARSYQGAGELNTEAFF. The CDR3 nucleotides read TGTGCCAGAAGCTACCAGGGGGCTGGGGAACTGAACACTGAAGCTTTCTTT.

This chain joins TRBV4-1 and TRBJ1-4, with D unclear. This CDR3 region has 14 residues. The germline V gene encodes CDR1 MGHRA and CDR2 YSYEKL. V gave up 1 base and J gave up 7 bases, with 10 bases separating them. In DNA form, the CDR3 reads TGCGCCAGCAGCCAAGGTCCAGTGGGTGAAAAACTGTTTTTT. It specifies CASSQGPVGEKLFF.

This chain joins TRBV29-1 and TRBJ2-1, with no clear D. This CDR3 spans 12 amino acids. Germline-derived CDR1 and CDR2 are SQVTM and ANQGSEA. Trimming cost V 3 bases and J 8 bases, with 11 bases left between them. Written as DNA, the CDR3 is TGCAGCGTTGATTCCGCCGTTGATGAGCAGTTCTTC. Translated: CSVDSAVDEQFF.

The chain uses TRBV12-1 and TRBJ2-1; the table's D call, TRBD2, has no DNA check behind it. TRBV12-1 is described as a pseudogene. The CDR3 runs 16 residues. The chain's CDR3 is CASSRHEWEGWNEQFF. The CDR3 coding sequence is TGTGCCAGCAGCCGGCATGAGTGGGAGGGATGGAATGAGCAGTTCTTC.

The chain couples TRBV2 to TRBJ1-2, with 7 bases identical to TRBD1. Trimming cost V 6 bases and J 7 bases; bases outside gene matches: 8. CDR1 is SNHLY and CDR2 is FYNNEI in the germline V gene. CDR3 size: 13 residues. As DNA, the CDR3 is TGTGCCAGCAGAAGACAGGGAATTGGTGGCTACACCTTC. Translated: CASRRQGIGGYTF. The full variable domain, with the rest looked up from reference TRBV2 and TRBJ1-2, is EPEVTQTPSHQVTQMGQEVILRCVPISNHLYFYWYRQILGQKVEFLVSFYNNEISEKSEIFDDQFSVERPDGSNFTLKIRSTKLEDSAMYFCASRRQGIGGYTFGSGTRLTVV.

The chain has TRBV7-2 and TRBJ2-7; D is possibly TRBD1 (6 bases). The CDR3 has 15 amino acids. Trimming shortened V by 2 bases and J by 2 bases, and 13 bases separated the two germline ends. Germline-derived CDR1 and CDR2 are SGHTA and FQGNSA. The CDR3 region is CASSLSSGQPYEQYF. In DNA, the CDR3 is TGTGCCAGCAGCTTATCCTCAGGACAGCCCTACGAGCAGTACTTC.

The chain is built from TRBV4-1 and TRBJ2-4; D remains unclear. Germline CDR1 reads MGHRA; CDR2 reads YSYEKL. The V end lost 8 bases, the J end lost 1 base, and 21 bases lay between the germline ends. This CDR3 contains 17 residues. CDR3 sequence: CASAPVGINSAKNIQYF. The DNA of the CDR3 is TGCGCCAGCGCTCCTGTAGGGATCAACTCGGCCAAAAACATTCAGTACTTC.

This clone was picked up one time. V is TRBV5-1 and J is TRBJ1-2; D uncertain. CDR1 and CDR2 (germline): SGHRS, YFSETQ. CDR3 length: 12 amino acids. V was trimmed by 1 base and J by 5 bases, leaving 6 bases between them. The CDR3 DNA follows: TGCGCCAGCAGCTTGAACAGTTATGGCTACACCTTC. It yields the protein CASSLNSYGYTF.

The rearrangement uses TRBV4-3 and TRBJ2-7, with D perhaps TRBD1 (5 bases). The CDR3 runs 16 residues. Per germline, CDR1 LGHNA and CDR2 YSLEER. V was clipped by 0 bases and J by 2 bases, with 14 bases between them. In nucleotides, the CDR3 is TGCGCCAGCAGCCAAGATCGTCAGGGCAATCCCTACGAGCAGTACTTC. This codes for CASSQDRQGNPYEQYF.

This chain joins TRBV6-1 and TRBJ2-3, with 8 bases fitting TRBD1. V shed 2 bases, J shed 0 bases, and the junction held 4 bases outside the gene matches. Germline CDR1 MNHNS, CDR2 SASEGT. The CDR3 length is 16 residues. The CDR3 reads CASSESQGASTDTQYF. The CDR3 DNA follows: TGTGCCAGCAGTGAATCCCAGGGGGCTAGCACAGATACGCAGTATTTT.

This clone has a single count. Here the CDR3 reads CAISDSGQGRSGANVLTF. DNA of the CDR3: TGTGCCATCAGTGACTCGGGACAGGGGAGATCTGGGGCCAACGTCCTGACTTTC. The J gene is TRBJ2-6, the V gene TRBV10-3; 10 bases are shared with TRBD1. The CDR3 has 18 residues. Trimming cost V 3 bases and J 1 base; bases outside gene matches: 6. In germline, CDR1 is ENHRY, CDR2 SYGVKD.

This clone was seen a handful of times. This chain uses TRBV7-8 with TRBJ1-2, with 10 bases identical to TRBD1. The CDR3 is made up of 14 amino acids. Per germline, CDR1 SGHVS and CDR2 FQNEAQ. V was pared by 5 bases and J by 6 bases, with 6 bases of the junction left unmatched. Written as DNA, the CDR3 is TGTGCCAGCAGCCGGACAGGGGGGCGGCATGGCTACACCTTC. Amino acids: CASSRTGGRHGYTF.

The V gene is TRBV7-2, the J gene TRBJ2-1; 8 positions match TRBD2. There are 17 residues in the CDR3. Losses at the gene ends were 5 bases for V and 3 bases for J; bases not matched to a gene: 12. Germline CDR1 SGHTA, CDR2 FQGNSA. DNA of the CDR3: TGTGCCAGCAGCCGGGCGTTTACGAGCGGGAGCTACAATGAGCAGTTCTTC. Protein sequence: CASSRAFTSGSYNEQFF.

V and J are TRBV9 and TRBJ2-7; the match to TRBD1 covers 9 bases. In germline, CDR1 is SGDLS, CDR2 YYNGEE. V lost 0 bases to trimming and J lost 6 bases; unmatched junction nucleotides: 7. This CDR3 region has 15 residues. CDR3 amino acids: CASSVARTGEGEQYF. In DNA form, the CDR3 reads TGTGCCAGCAGCGTAGCCCGGACAGGGGAGGGCGAGCAGTACTTC.

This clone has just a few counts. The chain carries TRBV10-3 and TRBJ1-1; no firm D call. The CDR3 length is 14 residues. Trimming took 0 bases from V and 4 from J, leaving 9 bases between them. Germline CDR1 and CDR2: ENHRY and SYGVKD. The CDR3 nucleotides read TGTGCCATCAGTGAGTCGGGCCTCAGCACTGAAGCTTTCTTT. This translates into CAISESGLSTEAFF.

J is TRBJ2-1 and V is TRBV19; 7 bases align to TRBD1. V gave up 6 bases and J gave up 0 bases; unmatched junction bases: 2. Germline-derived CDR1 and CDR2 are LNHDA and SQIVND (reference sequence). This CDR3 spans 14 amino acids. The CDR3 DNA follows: TGTGCCAGTAGGAGGGACAGCTCCTACAATGAGCAGTTCTTC. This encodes CASRRDSSYNEQFF.

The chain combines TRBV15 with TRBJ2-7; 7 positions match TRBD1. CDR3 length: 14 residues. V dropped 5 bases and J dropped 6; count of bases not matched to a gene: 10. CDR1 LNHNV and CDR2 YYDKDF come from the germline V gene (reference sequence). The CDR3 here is CATSARQGSGEQYF. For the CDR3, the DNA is TGTGCCACCAGCGCCCGACAGGGTTCGGGCGAGCAGTACTTC. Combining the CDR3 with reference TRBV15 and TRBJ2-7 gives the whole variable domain DAMVIQNPRYQVTQFGKPVTLSCSQTLNHNVMYWYQQKSSQAPKLLFHYYDKDFNNEADTPDNFQSRRPNTSFCFLDIRSPGLGDTAMYLCATSARQGSGEQYFGPGTRLTVT.

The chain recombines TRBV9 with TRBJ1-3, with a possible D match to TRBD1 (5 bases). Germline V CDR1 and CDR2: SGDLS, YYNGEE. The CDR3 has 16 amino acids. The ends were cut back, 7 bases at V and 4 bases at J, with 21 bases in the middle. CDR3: CASGFRVIGLGNTIYF. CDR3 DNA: TGTGCCAGCGGGTTCAGGGTCATCGGTCTGGGAAACACCATATATTTT.

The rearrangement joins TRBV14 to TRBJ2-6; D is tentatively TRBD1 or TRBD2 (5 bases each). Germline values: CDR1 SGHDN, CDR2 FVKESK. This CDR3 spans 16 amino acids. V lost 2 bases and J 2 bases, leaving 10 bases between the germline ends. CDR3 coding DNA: TGTGCCAGCAGCCAAAACCTGGGGGCTGGGGCCAACGTCCTGACTTTC. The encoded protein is CASSQNLGAGANVLTF. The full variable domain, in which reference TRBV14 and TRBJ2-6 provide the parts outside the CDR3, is EAGVTQFPSHSVIEKGQTVTLRCDPISGHDNLYWYRRVMGKEIKFLLHFVKESKQDESGMPNNRFLAERTGGTYSTLKVQPAELEDSGVYFCASSQNLGAGANVLTFGAGSRLTVL.

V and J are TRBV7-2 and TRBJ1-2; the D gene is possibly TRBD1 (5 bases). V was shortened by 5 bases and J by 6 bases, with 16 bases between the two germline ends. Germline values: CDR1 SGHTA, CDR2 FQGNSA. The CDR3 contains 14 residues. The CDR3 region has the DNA TGTGCCAGCAGCGTCGATACGGGACGGGATGGCTACACCTTC. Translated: CASSVDTGRDGYTF.

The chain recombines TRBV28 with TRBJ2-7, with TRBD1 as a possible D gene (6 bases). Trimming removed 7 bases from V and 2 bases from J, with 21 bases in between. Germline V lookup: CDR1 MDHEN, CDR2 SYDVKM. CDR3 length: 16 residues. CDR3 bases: TGTGCCAGCAAGGAGGCAGACAGGAACCCCCCCTACGAGCAGTACTTC. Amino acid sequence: CASKEADRNPPYEQYF.

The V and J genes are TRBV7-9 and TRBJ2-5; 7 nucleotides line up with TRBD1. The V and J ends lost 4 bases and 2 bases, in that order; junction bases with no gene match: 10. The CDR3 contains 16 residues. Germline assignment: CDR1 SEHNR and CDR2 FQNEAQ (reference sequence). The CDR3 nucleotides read TGTGCCAGCAGCTGGCGGTATCCAGGGGGACAAGAGACCCAGTACTTC. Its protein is CASSWRYPGGQETQYF.

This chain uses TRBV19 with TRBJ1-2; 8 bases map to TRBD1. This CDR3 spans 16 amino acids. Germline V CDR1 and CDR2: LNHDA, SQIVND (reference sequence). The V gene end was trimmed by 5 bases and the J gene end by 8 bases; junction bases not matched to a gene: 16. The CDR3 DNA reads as TGTGCCAGTAGTGAAACCGACAGGGGTCGGGTGCGAGGCTACACCTTC. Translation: CASSETDRGRVRGYTF.